This T cell receptor (beta chain) emerged from a study of T cells in Graves' hyperthyroidism and ophthalmopathy. Overall study: Peripheral blood was collected at initial diagnosis, before any treatment. Study-wide results and limits: Researchers report that a 13 V-J model separated ophthalmopathy from stable hyperthyroidism.

This clonotype has ten or more counts. Its antigen is still unknown. Exclusion of a patient resulted from uncontrolled infection, other autoimmune disease, pregnancy or lactation. Predating any ophthalmopathy symptoms, the blood sample was taken at first hyperthyroidism diagnosis. The CDR3 runs to 14 residues. CDR1 and CDR2 from the germline V gene are SEHNR and FQNEAQ (reference sequence). Trimming took off 6 bases at V and 2 bases at J, with 13 bases between the two ends. The investigators amplified TCR beta CDR3 regions from RNA transcripts. Using the HTBI primer set, a first-round RT-PCR was run on the TCR CDR3. MiXCR was run by TCRdb on the multiplex PCR reads, yielding one entry per CDR3 protein. Here the sample spans 300,000 to 450,000 distinct CDR3 sequences, 15% to 19% being singletons.

This sequence was found in a woman aged 18-29 years with Graves' hyperthyroidism that later progressed to Graves' ophthalmopathy. This sequence joins TRBV7-9 and TRBJ2-5; maybe TRBD2 (5 bases). Sequencing used blood. CDR3: CASSTMGVQETQYF. The CDR3 DNA reads TGTGCCAGCAGTACCATGGGAGTTCAAGAGACCCAGTACTTC.